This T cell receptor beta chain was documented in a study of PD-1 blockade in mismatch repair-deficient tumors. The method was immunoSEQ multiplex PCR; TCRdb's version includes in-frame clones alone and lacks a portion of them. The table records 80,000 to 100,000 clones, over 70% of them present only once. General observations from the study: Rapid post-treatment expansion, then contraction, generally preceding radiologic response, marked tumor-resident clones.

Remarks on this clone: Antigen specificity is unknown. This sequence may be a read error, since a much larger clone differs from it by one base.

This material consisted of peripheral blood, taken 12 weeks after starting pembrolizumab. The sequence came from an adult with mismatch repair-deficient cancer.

DNA for the CDR3: TGTGCCGGTAGCGGGGGGCTTACCTACGAGCAGTACTTC. This translates into CAGSGGLTYEQYF. V usage is TRBV19 and J usage is TRBJ2-7; 10 nucleotides match TRBD2. This CDR3 contains 13 residues. Germline CDR1 is LNHDA and CDR2 is SQIVND (reference sequence).